The T cell receptor beta chain described here comes from a study of cytomegalovirus exposure and HLA in healthy donors. At sampling all donors were nominally healthy, likely with unrecorded immune exposures. To note about this clone: Its antigen is currently unknown.

Study results and caveats: Under in vitro conditions, three CMV-associated chains were confirmed as specific for CMV antigens. Some highly shared sequence variants likely arose as a pipeline artifact. Follow-up analysis found HLA locus-dependent TCR association rates, highest for DRB1 and lowest for HLA-C.

The CDR3 length is 14 residues. In germline, CDR1 is SGHNT, CDR2 YENEEA. V gave up 5 bases and J gave up 8 bases; unmatched junction bases: 2. PCR employed 60 Vbeta and 13 Jbeta primers. Measured with immunoSEQ multiplex PCR; TCRdb has only the in-frame clones, and not every one. Of 150,000 to 200,000 clones detected, around 80% appear once; the ten largest clones hold 4.5%. Sequencing was performed on PBMCs. This clonotype was obtained from a woman in her 50s in good health and CMV-seropositive. The genes are TRBV11-3 and TRBJ2-2, with 13 nucleotides matching TRBD2. The CDR3 nucleotides are TGTGCCAGCAGCCCGGGACTAGCGGGGGGGGAGCTGTTTTTT. Translation: CASSPGLAGGELFF.